The clone carrying this T cell receptor (beta chain) was detected only a few times. Antigen specificity is unknown. In making TCR cDNA, 5'RACE template switching added a universal primer site and UMIs to it. From the 5' RACE reads, TCRdb called clonotypes with MiXCR, one entry per CDR3 protein. The data contain roughly 400,000 distinct CDR3 sequences, 18% of them singletons. The sample comes from a study of T cells after yellow fever vaccination. About the research overall: Fractions low in cell number were prepared with SMART-Seq v4 Ultra Low Input.

Study-wide points: Most primary-vaccination clones reappeared after the booster (approximately 97% CD4, 75% to 90% CD8). Abundant clonotypes (contaminants from the bulk population) could be present in FACS-sorted repertoires.

The CDR3 is 14 amino acids. The germline V and J ends were trimmed by 3 bases and 8 bases, with 17 bases remaining between them. Germline CDR1 SGDLS, CDR2 YYNGEE. The origin of this receptor is a man between 18 and 35 years old who received the YFV17D yellow fever vaccine. The rearrangement uses TRBV9 and TRBJ1-2, with D possibly matching TRBD1 (6 bases). Sequenced material: PBMCs, taken before the yellow fever booster vaccination. The CDR3 DNA is TGTGCCAGCAGCGGGGGCAGGGGCCCTTGGGGCTACACCTTC. Translated: CASSGGRGPWGYTF.